This TCR beta chain was recorded in a study of blood T cell repertoires in COVID-19. As for the study in general: COVID-19 samples, acute and convalescent, were from the United States, Italy and Spain. The cDNA or gDNA used as material had been derived from T cells, B-cell-depleted T cells, or PBMCs.

It was during active infection that Seattle patients were enrolled and then longitudinally followed. This clone appeared a few times. Trimming stripped 1 base from V and 8 bases from J, with 10 bases between. There are 14 residues in the CDR3. The germline CDR1 and CDR2 sequences are SGHRS and YFSETQ. As originally analysed: How many nucleated cells were present was estimated from reference gene primer amplification. TCRdb's table, derived via immunoSEQ multiplex PCR, lists solely in-frame clones and lacks some. The V and J calls and clone size come from that table; D and trimming were worked out from the DNA. The sample records approximately 320,000 clones, roughly 86% being singletons.

The chain is built from TRBV5-1 and TRBJ1-6; unclear D gene. Material for sequencing was peripheral blood. The source is a woman aged 25-40 years with COVID-19, enrolled during active disease. CDR3 nucleotides: TGCGCCAGCAGCTTGAAAATGAGGGATTCACCCCTCCACTTT. This sequence encodes CASSLKMRDSPLHF.